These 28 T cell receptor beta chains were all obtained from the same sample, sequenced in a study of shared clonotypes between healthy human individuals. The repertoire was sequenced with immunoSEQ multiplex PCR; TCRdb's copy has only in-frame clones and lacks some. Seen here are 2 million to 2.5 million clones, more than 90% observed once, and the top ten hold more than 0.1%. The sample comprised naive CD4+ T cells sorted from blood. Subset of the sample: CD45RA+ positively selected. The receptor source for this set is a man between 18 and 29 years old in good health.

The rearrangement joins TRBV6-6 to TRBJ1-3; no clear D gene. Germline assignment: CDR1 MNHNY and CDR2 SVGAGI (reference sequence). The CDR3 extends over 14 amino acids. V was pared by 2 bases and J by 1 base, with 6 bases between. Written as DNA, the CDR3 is TGTGCCAGCAGTTACGACATATCTGGAAACACCATATATTTT. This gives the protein CASSYDISGNTIYF.

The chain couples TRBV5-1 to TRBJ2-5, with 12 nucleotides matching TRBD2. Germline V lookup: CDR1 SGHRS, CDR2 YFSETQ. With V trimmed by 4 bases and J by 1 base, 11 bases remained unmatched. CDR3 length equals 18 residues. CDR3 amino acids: CASSRVPSGRAFQETQYF. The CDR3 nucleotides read TGCGCCAGCAGCCGCGTTCCTAGCGGGAGGGCCTTCCAAGAGACCCAGTACTTC.

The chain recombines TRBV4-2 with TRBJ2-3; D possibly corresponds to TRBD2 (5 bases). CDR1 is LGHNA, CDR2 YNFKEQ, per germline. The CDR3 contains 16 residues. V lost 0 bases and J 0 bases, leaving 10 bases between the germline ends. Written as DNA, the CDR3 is TGTGCCAGCAGCCAAGAGGGCGGGTCTAGCACAGATACGCAGTATTTT. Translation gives CASSQEGGSSTDTQYF.

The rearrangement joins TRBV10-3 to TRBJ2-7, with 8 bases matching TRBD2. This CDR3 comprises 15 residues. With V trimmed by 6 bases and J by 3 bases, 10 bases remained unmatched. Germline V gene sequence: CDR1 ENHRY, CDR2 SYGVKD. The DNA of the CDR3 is TGTGCCATCAGCCGCGACCGGGGGGGAAGCTACGAGCAGTACTTC. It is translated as CAISRDRGGSYEQYF.

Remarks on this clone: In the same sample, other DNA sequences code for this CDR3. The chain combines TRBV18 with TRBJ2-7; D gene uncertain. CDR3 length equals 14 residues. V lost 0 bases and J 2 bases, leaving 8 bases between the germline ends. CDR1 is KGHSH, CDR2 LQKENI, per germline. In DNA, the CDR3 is TGTGCCAGCTCACCACCGCCCAGTCCCTACGAGCAGTACTTC. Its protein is CASSPPPSPYEQYF.

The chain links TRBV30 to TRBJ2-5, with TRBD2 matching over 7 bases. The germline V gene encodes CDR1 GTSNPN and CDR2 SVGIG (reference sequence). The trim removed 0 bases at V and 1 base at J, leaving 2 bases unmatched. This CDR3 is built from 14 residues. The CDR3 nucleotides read TGTGCCTGGAGTGTACTAGCGAGCCAAGAGACCCAGTACTTC. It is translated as CAWSVLASQETQYF.

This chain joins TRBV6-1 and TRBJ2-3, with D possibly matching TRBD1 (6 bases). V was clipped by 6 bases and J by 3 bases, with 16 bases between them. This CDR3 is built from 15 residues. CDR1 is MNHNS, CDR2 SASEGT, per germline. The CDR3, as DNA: TGTGCCAGCAGACCGGGACACCTGGTTACAGATACGCAGTATTTT. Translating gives CASRPGHLVTDTQYF.

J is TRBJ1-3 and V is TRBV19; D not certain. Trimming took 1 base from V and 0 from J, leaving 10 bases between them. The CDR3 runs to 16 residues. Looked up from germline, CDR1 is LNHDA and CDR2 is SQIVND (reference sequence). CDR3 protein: CASSIVGAYSGNTIYF. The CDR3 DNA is TGTGCCAGTAGTATAGTCGGCGCCTACTCTGGAAACACCATATATTTT.

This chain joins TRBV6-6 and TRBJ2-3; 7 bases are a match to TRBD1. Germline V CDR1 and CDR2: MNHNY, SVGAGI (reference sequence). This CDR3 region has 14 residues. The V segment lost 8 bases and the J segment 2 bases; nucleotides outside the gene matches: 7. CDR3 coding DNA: TGTGCCAGCTCCGGGACAGTCGCCACAGATACGCAGTATTTT. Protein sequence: CASSGTVATDTQYF.

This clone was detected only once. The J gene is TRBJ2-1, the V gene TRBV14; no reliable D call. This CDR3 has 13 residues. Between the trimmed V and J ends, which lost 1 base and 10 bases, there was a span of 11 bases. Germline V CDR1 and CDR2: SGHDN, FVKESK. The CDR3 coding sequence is TGTGCCAGCAGCCAAGTTGACTCTGGGGAGCAGTTCTTC. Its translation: CASSQVDSGEQFF.

DNA of the CDR3: TGCGCCAGCAGCTTGGATTTAGGGGGAGGCACTGAAGCTTTCTTT. Protein: CASSLDLGGGTEAFF. V and J are TRBV5-1 and TRBJ1-1, with a tentative D call TRBD1 (6 bases). V lost 0 bases and J lost 4, with 13 bases in between. CDR3 length equals 15 residues. Germline values: CDR1 SGHRS, CDR2 YFSETQ.

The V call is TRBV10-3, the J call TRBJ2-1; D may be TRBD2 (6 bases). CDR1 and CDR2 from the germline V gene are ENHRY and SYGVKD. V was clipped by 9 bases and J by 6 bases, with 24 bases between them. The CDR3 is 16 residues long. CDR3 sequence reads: CAISRPRGSGVNEQFF. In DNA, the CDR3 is TGTGCCATTAGTCGGCCCCGGGGTTCGGGAGTCAATGAGCAGTTCTTC.

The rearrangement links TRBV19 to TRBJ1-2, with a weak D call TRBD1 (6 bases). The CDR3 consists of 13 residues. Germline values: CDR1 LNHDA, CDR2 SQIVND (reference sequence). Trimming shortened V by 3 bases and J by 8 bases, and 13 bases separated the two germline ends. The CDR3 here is CASSISQGRGYTF. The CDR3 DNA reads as TGTGCCAGTAGTATCTCCCAGGGGAGGGGCTACACCTTC. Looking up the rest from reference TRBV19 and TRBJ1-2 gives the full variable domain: DGGITQSPKYLFRKEGQNVTLSCEQNLNHDAMYWYRQDPGQGLRLIYYSQIVNDFQKGDIAEGYSVSREKKESFPLTVTSAQKNPTAFYLCASSISQGRGYTFGSGTRLTVV.

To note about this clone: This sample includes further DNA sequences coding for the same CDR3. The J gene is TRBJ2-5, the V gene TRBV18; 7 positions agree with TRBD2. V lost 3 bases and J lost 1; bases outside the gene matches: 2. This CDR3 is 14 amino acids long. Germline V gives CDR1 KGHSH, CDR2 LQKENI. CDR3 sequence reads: CASSPLAAQETQYF. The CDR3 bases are TGTGCCAGCTCACCGCTAGCGGCCCAAGAGACCCAGTACTTC.

CDR3: CASSISSTNEKLFF. The CDR3 DNA follows: TGTGCCAGCAGCATCAGTTCAACTAATGAAAAACTGTTTTTT. The chain joins TRBV6-5 to TRBJ1-4; D not certain. V was shortened by 6 bases and J by 0 bases, with 8 bases between the two germline ends. This CDR3 has 14 residues. In germline, CDR1 is MNHEY, CDR2 SVGAGI.

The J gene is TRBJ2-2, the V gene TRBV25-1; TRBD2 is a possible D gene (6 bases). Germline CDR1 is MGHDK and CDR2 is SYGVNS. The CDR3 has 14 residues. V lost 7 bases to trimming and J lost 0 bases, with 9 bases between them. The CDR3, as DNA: TGTGCCAGCACCGGGAGTTCGAACACCGGGGAGCTGTTTTTT. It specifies CASTGSSNTGELFF.

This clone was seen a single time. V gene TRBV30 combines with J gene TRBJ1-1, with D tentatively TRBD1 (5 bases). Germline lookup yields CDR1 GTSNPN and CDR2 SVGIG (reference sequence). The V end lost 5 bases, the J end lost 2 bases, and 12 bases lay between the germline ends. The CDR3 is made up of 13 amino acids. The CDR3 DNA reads TGTGCCTGGGTAGGGGTTTCCAACACTGAAGCTTTCTTT. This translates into CAWVGVSNTEAFF.

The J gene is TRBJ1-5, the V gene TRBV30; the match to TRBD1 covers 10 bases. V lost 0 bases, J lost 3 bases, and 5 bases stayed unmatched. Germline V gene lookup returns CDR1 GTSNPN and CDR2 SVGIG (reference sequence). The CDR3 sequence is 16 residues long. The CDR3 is CAWSVRGTGANQPQHF. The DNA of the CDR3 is TGTGCCTGGAGTGTACGAGGGACAGGGGCCAATCAGCCCCAGCATTTT. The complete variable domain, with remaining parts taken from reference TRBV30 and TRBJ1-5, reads SQTIHQWPATLVQPVGSPLSLECTVEGTSNPNLYWYRQAAGRGLQLLFYSVGIGQISSEVPQNLSASRPQDRQFILSSKKLLLSDSGFYLCAWSVRGTGANQPQHFGDGTRLSIL.

CDR3 coding DNA: TGCGCCAGCAGCTTGGCCTCGTCGCCCTCGGGAAATGAGCAGTTCTTC. This encodes CASSLASSPSGNEQFF. The chain has TRBV5-1 and TRBJ2-1; tentative D call: TRBD2 (5 bases). The CDR3 totals 16 residues. In germline, CDR1 is SGHRS, CDR2 YFSETQ. The ends were cut back, 0 bases at V and 7 bases at J, with 17 bases in the middle.

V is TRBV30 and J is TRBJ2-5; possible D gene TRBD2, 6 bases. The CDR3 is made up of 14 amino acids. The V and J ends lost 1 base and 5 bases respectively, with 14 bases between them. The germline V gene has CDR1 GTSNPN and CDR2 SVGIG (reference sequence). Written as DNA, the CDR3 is TGTGCCTGGAGTGACCCGGGGGTTTGGGAGACCCAGTACTTC. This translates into CAWSDPGVWETQYF. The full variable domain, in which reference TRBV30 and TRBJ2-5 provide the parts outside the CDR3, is SQTIHQWPATLVQPVGSPLSLECTVEGTSNPNLYWYRQAAGRGLQLLFYSVGIGQISSEVPQNLSASRPQDRQFILSSKKLLLSDSGFYLCAWSDPGVWETQYFGPGTRLLVL.

CDR3 residues: CASSPISRENTEAFF. As DNA, the CDR3 is TGTGCCAGCAGCCCTATTTCAAGGGAAAACACTGAAGCTTTCTTT. V is TRBV5-4 and J is TRBJ1-1; D is uncertain. This CDR3 contains 15 residues. The germline CDR1 and CDR2 sequences are SGHNT and YYREEE (reference sequence). Trimming took off 4 bases at V and 2 bases at J, with 15 bases between the two ends.

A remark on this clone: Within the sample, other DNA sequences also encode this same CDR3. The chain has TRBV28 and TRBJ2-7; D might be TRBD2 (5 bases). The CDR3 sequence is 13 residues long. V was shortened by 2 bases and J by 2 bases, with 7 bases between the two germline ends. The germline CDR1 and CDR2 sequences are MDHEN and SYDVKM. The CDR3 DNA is TGTGCCAGCAGTTTAAGGACTCCCTACGAGCAGTACTTC. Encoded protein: CASSLRTPYEQYF.

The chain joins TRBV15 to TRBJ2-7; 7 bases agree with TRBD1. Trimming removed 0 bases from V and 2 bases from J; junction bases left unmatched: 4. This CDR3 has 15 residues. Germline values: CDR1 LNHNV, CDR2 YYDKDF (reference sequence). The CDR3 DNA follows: TGTGCCACCAGCAGAGATCCGGGACAGACCTACGAGCAGTACTTC. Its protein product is CATSRDPGQTYEQYF. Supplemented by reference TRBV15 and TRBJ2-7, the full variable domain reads DAMVIQNPRYQVTQFGKPVTLSCSQTLNHNVMYWYQQKSSQAPKLLFHYYDKDFNNEADTPDNFQSRRPNTSFCFLDIRSPGLGDTAMYLCATSRDPGQTYEQYFGPGTRLTVT.

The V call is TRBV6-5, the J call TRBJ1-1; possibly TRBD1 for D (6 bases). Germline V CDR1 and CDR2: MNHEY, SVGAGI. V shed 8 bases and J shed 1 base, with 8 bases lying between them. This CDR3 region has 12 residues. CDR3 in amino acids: CASFRGNTEAFF. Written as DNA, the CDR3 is TGTGCCAGCTTCAGGGGGAACACTGAAGCTTTCTTT.

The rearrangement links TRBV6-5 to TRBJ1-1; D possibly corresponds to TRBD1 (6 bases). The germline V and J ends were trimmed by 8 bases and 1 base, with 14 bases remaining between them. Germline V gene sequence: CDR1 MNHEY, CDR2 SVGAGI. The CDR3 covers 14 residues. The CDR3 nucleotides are TGTGCCAGCGGAAAAGGGACACAGAACACTGAAGCTTTCTTT. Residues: CASGKGTQNTEAFF.

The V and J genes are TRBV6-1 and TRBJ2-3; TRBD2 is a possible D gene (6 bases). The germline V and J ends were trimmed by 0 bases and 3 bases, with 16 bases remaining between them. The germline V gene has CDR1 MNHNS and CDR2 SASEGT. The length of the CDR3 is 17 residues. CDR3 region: CASSEAGGALRTDTQYF. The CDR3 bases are TGTGCCAGCAGTGAAGCCGGAGGGGCGTTGAGGACAGATACGCAGTATTTT.

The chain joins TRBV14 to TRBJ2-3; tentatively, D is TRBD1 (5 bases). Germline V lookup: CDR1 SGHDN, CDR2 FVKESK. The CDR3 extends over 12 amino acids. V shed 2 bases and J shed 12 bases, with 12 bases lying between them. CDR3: CASSQLGASQYF. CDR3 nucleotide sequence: TGTGCCAGCAGCCAACTAGGGGCATCTCAGTATTTT. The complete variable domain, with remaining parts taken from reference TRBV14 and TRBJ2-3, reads EAGVTQFPSHSVIEKGQTVTLRCDPISGHDNLYWYRRVMGKEIKFLLHFVKESKQDESGMPNNRFLAERTGGTYSTLKVQPAELEDSGVYFCASSQLGASQYFGPGTRLTVL.

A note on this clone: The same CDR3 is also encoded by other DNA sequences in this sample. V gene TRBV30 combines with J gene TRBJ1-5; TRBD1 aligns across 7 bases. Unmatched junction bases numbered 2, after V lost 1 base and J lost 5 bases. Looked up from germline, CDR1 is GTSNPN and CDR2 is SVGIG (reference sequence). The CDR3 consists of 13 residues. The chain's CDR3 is CAWSATGDQPQHF. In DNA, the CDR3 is TGTGCCTGGAGTGCCACAGGGGATCAGCCCCAGCATTTT.